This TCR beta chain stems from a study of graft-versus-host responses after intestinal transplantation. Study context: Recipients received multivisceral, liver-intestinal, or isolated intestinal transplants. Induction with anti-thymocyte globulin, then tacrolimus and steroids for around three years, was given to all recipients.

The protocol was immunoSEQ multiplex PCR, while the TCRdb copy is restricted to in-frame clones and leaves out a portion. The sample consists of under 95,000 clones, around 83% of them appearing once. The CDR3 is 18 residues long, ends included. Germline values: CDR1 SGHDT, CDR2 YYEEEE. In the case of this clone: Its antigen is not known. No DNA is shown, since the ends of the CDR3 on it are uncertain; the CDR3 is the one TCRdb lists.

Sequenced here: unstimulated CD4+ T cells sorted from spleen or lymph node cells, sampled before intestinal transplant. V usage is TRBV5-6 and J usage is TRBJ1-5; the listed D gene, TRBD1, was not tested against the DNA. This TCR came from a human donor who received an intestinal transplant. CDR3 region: CASSSPSVAGLSNQPQHF.